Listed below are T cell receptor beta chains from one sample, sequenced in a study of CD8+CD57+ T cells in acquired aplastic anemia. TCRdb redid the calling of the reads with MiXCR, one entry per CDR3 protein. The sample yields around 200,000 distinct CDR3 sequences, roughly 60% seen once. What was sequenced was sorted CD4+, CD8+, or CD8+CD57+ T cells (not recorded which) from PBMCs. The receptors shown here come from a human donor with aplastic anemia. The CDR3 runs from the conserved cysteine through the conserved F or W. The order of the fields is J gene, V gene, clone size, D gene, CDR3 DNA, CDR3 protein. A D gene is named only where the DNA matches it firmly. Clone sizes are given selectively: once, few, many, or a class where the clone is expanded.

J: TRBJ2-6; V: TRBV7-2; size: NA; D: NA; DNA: TGTGCCAGCAGCTTTCCGTGCTCTGGGGCCAACGTCCTGACTTTC; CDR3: CASSFPCSGANVLTF
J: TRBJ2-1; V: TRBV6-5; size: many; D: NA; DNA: TGTGCCAGCAGTTACCCCGGCAATGGCAATGAGCAGTTCTTC; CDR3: CASSYPGNGNEQFF
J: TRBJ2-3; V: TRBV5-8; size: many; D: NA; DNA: TGTGCCAGCAGCCCCGGGACTCTCACAGATACGCAGTATTTT; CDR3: CASSPGTLTDTQYF
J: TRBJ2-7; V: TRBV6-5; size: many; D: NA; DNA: TGTGCCAGCAGTTACCTGTTGGCAGGAACCTACGAGCAGTACTTC; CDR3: CASSYLLAGTYEQYF
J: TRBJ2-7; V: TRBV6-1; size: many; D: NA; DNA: TGTGCCAGCACCCCGACAGGGAGGCCCTACGAGCAGTACTTC; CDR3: CASTPTGRPYEQYF
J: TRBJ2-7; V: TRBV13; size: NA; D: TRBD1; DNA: TGTGCCAGCAGCGATACAGGACAGGGTGGACCCTACGAGCAGTACTTC; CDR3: CASSDTGQGGPYEQYF
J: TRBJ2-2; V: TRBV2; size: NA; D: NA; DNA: TGTGCCATCAAGCGGAACACCGGGGAGCTGTTTTTT; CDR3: CAIKRNTGELFF
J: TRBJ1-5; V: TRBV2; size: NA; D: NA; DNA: TGTGCCAGCAGCTTAGCGACAGGGCCCCAGCATTTT; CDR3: CASSLATGPQHF
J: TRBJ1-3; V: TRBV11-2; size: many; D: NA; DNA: TGTGCCAGCAGCTTATGGGAGGTTCGCTCTGGAAACACCATATATTTT; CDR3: CASSLWEVRSGNTIYF
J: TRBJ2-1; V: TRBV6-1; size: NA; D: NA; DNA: TGTGCCAGCAGGCAAGACAATGAGCAGTTCTTC; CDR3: CASRQDNEQFF
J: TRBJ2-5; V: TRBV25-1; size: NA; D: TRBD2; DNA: TGTGCCAGCAGTGAATGGGGGCTAGCGGGAGACGAAACCCAGTACTTC; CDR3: CASSEWGLAGDETQYF
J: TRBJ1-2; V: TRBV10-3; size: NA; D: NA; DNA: TGTGCCATCAGTGAAACAGCAGAGGGCTACACCTTC; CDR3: CAISETAEGYTF
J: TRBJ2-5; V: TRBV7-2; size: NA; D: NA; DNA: TGTGCCAGCACCTGGACCATAGGAGAGACCCAGTACTTC; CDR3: CASTWTIGETQYF
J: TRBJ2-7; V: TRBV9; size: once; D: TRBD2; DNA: TGTGCCAGCAGCGTAACCACTAGCGGAGGAATCTACGAGCAGTACTTC; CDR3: CASSVTTSGGIYEQYF
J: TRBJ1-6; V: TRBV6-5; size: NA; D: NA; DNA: TGTGCCAGCAGTTATGGTGCTCTAAATTCACCCCTCCACTTT; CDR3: CASSYGALNSPLHF
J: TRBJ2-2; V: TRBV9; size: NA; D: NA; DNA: TGTGCCAGCAGCGTAGTGGGCAAAGCCGGGGAGCTGTTTTTT; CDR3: CASSVVGKAGELFF
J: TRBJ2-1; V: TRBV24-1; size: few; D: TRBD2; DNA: TGTGCCACCAGTGATTCTCGGACTAGCGGAAGGAATGAGCAGTTCTTC; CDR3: CATSDSRTSGRNEQFF
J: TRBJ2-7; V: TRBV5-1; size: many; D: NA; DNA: TGCGCCAGCAGGTCCTCCAGATCTACCACCTACGAGCAGTACTTC; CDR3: CASRSSRSTTYEQYF
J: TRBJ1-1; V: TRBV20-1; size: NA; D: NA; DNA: TGCAGTGCTAGATCCGGCCCAAACCTCGGCACTGAAGCTTTCTTT; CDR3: CSARSGPNLGTEAFF
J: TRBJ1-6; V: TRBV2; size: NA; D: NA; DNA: TGTGCCAGCGGTGAAGCCCCGGTTCCCTATAATTCACCCCTCCACTTT; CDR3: CASGEAPVPYNSPLHF
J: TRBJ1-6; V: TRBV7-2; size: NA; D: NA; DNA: TGTGCCAGCAGCTCCCTGACGAGTCATAATTCACCCCTCCACTTT; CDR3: CASSSLTSHNSPLHF
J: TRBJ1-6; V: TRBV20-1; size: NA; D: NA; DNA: TGCAGTGCCCTCGGCAGGGTGGGATCACCCCTCCACTTT; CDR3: CSALGRVGSPLHF
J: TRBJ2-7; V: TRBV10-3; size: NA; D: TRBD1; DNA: TGTGCCATCAGTGAGAAAGGGACAGAGTCCTACGAGCAGTACTTC; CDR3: CAISEKGTESYEQYF
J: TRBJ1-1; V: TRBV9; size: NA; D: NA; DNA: TGTGCCAGCAGCGCCTTTTACGGGGCAACTAATGAAGCTTTCTTT; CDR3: CASSAFYGATNEAFF
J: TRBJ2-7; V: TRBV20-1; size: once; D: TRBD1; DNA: TGCAGTGCTAGAGATTGGGACAGGGCCTACGAGCAGTACTTC; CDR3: CSARDWDRAYEQYF
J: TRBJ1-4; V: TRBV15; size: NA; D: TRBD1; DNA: TGTGCCACCAGCGCCTCGGAGACAGGGCTTAGGAAACTGTTTTTT; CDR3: CATSASETGLRKLFF
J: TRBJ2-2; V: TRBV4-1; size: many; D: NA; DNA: TGCGCCAGCAGCCCCAGTAAGGGGAACACCGGGGAGCTGTTTTTT; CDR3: CASSPSKGNTGELFF
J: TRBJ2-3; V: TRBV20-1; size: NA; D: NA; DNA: TGCAGTGCTAGAGGACCGGGACCAGCTAGCACAGATACGCAGTATTTT; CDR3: CSARGPGPASTDTQYF
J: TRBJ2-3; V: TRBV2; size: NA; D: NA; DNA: TGTGCCAGCAGCGTCGGAGCTAGCTATGGTGATACGCAGTATTTT; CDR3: CASSVGASYGDTQYF
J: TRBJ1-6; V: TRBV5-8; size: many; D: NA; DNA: TGTGCCAGCAGCTTGACAGGGAATTCACCCCTCCACTTT; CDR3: CASSLTGNSPLHF
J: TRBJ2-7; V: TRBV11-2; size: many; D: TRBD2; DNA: TGTGCCAGCAGCTCTGGGGCCCGAGTGGGACTAGCGGGGGACGAGCAGTACTTC; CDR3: CASSSGARVGLAGDEQYF
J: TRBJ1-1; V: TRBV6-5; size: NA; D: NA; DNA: TGTGCCAGCAGTTACTCCGGGGGAACTGAAGCTTTCTTT; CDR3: CASSYSGGTEAFF
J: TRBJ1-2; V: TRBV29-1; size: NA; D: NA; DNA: TGCAGCGTATGGGACATCGATGGCTACACCTTC; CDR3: CSVWDIDGYTF
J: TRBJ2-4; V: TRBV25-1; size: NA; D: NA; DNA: TGTGCCAGCAGTGACTTATACATTCAGTACTTC; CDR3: CASSDLYIQYF
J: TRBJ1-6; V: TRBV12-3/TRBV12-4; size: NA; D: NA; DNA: TGTGCCAGCAGCCTCCGGACGGATCAAGCCCTCCACTTT; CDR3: CASSLRTDQALHF
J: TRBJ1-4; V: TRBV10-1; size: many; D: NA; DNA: TGCGCCAGCAGTGATGACAGGACTAATGAAAAACTGTTTTTT; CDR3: CASSDDRTNEKLFF